This T cell receptor beta chain stems from a study of PD-L1 blockade in urothelial cancer. The CDR3 extends over 18 amino acids. Between the trimmed V and J ends, which lost 3 bases and 3 bases, there was a span of 22 bases. The germline CDR1 and CDR2 sequences are SGHVS and FQNEAQ. This clone was counted between two and nine times. Clones were sequenced by immunoSEQ multiplex PCR, and TCRdb holds only the in-frame ones, with some missing. The sample comprises 15,000 to 20,000 clones, about 90% of which are singletons, and around 5.5% rests with the top ten. The receptor was isolated from a man in his fifties with urothelial cancer. V usage is TRBV7-8 and J usage is TRBJ2-3, with D perhaps matching TRBD1 (6 bases). Here the sequenced sample was PBMCs, taken around atezolizumab (anti-PD-L1) treatment. The CDR3 DNA reads as TGTGCCAGCAGCTTGGAAACAGGGTTAATTGTTTCGACAGATACGCAGTATTTT. Translated: CASSLETGLIVSTDTQYF.